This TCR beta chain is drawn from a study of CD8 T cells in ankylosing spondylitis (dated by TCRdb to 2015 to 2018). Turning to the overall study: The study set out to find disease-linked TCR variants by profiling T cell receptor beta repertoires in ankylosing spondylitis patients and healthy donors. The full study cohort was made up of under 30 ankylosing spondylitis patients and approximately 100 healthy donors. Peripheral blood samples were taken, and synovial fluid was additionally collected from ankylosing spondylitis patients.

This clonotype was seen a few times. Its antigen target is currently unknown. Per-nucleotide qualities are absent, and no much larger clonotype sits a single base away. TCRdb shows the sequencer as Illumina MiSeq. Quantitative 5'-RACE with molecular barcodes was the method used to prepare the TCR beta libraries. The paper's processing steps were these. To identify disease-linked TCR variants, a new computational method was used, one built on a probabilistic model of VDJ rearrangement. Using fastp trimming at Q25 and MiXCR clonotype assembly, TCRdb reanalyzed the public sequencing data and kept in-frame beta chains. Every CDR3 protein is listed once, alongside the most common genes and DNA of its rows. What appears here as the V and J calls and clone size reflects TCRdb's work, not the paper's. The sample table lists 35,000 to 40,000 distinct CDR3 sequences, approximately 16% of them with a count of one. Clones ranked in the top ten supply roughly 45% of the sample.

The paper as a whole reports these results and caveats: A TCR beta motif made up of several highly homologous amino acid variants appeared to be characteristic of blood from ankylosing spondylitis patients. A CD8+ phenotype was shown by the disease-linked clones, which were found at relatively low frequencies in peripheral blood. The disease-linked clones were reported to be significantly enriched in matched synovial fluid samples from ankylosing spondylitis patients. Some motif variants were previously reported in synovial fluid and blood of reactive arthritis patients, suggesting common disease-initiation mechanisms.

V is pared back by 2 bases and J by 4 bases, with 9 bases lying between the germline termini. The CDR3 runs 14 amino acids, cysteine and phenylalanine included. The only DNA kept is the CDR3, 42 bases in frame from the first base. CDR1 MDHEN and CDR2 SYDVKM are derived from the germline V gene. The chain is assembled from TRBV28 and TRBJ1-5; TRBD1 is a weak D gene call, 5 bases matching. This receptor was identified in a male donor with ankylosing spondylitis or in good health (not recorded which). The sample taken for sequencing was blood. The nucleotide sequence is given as TGTGCCAGCAGTTTAGGAGGGGCGAATCAGCCCCAGCATTTT. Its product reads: CASSLGGANQPQHF.